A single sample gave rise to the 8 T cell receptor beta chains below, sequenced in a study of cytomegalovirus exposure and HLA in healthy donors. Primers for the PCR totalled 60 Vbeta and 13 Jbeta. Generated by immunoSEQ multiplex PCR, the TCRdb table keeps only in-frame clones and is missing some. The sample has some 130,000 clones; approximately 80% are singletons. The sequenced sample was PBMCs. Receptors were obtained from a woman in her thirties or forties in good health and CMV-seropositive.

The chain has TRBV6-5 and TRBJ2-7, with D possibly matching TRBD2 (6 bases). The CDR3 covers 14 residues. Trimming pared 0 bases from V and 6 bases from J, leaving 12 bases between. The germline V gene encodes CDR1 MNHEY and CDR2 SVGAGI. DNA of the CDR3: TGTGCCAGCAGTTACTCGAGCGGGCCTTCCGAGCAGTACTTC. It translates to CASSYSSGPSEQYF.

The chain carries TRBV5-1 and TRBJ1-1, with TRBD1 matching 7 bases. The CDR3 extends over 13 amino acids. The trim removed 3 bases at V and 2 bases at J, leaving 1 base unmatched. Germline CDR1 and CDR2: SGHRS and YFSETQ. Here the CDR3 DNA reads TGCGCCAGCAGCTGGGACAGAAACACTGAAGCTTTCTTT. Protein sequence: CASSWDRNTEAFF.

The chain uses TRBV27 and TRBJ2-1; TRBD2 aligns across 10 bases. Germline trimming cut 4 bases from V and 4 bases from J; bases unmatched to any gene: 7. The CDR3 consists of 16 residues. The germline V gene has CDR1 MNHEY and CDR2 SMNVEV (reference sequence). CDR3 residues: CASSYSSSGGYNEQFF. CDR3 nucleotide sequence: TGTGCCAGCAGTTACTCATCTAGCGGGGGTTACAATGAGCAGTTCTTC.

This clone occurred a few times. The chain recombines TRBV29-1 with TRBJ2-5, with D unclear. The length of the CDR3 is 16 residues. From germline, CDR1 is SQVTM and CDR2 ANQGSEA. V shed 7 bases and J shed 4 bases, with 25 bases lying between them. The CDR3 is CSAPKSVTFTAETQYF. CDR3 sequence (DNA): TGCAGCGCACCAAAATCAGTCACCTTTACCGCAGAGACCCAGTACTTC. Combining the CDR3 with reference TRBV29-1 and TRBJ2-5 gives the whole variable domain SAVISQKPSRDICQRGTSLTIQCQVDSQVTMMFWYRQQPGQSLTLIATANQGSEATYESGFVIDKFPISRPNLTFSTLTVSNMSPEDSSIYLCSAPKSVTFTAETQYFGPGTRLLVL.

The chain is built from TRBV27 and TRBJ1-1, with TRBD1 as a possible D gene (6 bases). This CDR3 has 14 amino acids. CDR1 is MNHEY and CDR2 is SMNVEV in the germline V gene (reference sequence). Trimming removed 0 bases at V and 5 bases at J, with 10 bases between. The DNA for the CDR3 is TGTGCCAGCAGTTTATCGGGGGCTTGGACTGAAGCTTTCTTT. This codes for CASSLSGAWTEAFF.

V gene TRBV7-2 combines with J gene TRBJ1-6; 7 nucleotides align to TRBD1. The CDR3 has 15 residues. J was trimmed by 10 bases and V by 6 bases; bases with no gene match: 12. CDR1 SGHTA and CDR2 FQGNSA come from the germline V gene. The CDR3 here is CASSQLDRVGSPLHF. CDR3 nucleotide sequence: TGTGCCAGCAGTCAACTAGACAGGGTTGGATCACCCCTCCACTTT.

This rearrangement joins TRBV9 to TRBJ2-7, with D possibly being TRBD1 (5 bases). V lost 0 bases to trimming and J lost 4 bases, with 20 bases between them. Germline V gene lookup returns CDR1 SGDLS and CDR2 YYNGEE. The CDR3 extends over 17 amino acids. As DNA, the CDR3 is TGTGCCAGCAGCGTAGACCCGACAGAAGGCCAATTGTACGAGCAGTACTTC. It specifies CASSVDPTEGQLYEQYF.

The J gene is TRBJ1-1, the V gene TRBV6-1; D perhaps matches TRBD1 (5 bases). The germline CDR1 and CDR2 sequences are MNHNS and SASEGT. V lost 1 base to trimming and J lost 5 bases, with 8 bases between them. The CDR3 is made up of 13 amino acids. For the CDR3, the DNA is TGTGCCAGCAGTGAAGAGGGGTTTACTGAAGCTTTCTTT. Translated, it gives CASSEEGFTEAFF.